The clone carrying this T cell receptor beta chain has just one count. This record comes from a study of cytomegalovirus exposure and HLA in healthy donors. The ends were cut back, 3 bases at V and 5 bases at J, with 20 bases in the middle. The CDR3 runs 16 residues. In germline, CDR1 is WNHNN, CDR2 SYGVQD (reference sequence). Produced via immunoSEQ multiplex PCR; TCRdb's table is partial and in-frame only. The sample yields fewer than 120,000 clones, roughly nine tenths seen once. The sequenced material came from PBMCs. This sequence originates from a young woman in good health and CMV-seronegative. V gene TRBV10-1 combines with J gene TRBJ2-7; D is possibly TRBD2 (6 bases). The CDR3 loop reads CASSDTTSTVNNEQYF. CDR3 DNA sequence: TGCGCCAGCAGTGATACGACTAGTACGGTGAATAACGAGCAGTACTTC.